The entry that follows covers one T cell receptor (beta chain) sequence. PCR amplification relied on 60 Vbeta primers (plus 13 Jbeta primers). Data came from immunoSEQ multiplex PCR; TCRdb stores just in-frame clones and leaves some out. The repertoire holds some 160,000 clones, with 70% to 85% as singletons. Germline lookup yields CDR1 SGHTA and CDR2 FQGNSA. V was trimmed by 5 bases and J by 4 bases, leaving 12 bases between them. The CDR3 totals 14 residues. This record belongs to a study of cytomegalovirus exposure and HLA in healthy donors. Source material: PBMCs. The chain employs TRBV7-2 and TRBJ1-5, with D possibly TRBD1 on 5 matching bases. The source is a young woman in good health and CMV-seronegative. CDR3 protein: CASSTNPGNQPQHF. CDR3 DNA sequence: TGTGCCAGCAGCACCAATCCAGGGAATCAGCCCCAGCATTTT.